These 22 T cell receptor beta chains share one sample of origin, sequenced in a study of post-analysis software for immune sequencing data. These TCRs are of unknown antigen specificity. Unique-molecular-identifier-tagged TCR beta cDNA libraries were used. TCRdb re-called the PCR reads through MiXCR, storing one row per CDR3 protein. The sample holds 820,000 or so distinct CDR3 sequences, approximately 53% seen once. Study conclusions and caveats: The five TRBV segments detected at higher frequency in patients than in controls included TRBV5-6, TRBV5-1 and TRBV20-1.

The sample was blood. These receptors were taken from a girl aged 10-17 years with multiple sclerosis.

The chain is built from TRBV20-1 and TRBJ1-5; TRBD1 aligns across 9 bases. V shed 4 bases, J shed 2 bases, and the junction held 9 bases outside the gene matches. Germline V gives CDR1 DFQATT, CDR2 SNEGSKA (reference sequence). The CDR3 totals 16 residues. In DNA form, the CDR3 reads TGCAGTGCTAAAAGGGACAGGGTTATAGGCAATCAGCCCCAGCATTTT. Its protein product is CSAKRDRVIGNQPQHF.

The chain links TRBV3-1 to TRBJ1-6; D possibly corresponds to TRBD1 (6 bases). V shed 2 bases and J shed 9 bases, with 17 bases lying between them. This CDR3 is built from 16 residues. Germline assignment: CDR1 LGHDT and CDR2 YNNKEL (reference sequence). Here the CDR3 DNA reads TGTGCCAGCAGCCAACGCGGGGGACGGACAGTTTCACCCCTCCACTTT. Protein product: CASSQRGGRTVSPLHF.

The CDR3: CASSSSQGPESNQPQHF. The CDR3 DNA reads as TGTGCCAGCAGTTCGTCACAGGGGCCAGAAAGCAATCAGCCCCAGCATTTT. The genes are TRBV27 and TRBJ1-5; 7 bases are a match to TRBD1. V gave up 4 bases and J gave up 1 base; unmatched junction bases: 10. The CDR3 is 17 residues long. CDR1 MNHEY and CDR2 SMNVEV come from the germline V gene (reference sequence).

The chain combines TRBV29-1 with TRBJ2-3; tentatively, D is TRBD2 (5 bases). The germline V gene has CDR1 SQVTM and CDR2 ANQGSEA. CDR3 size: 11 residues. V was cut by 6 bases and J by 2 bases, with 6 bases left in between. The CDR3 coding sequence is TGCAGCGTCGGGGTCACAGATACGCAGTATTTT. This gives the protein CSVGVTDTQYF.

This clonotype came up a few times. This chain connects TRBV15 to TRBJ2-5; TRBD2 matches at 9 bases. With V trimmed by 1 base and J by 11 bases, 17 bases remained unmatched. CDR1 and CDR2 from the germline V gene are LNHNV and YYDKDF (reference sequence). CDR3 length: 17 residues. The CDR3 sequence is CATSRVPLDSGSSEQYF. CDR3 coding DNA: TGTGCCACCAGCAGAGTCCCCTTGGATAGCGGGAGTAGTGAGCAGTACTTC.

V is TRBV29-1 and J is TRBJ2-5; TRBD1 aligns across 7 bases. V lost 4 bases and J lost 7; bases outside the gene matches: 12. The CDR3 is 14 amino acids. Germline V gene sequence: CDR1 SQVTM, CDR2 ANQGSEA. CDR3 amino acids: CSVGGQAPRWTQYF. In nucleotides, the CDR3 is TGCAGCGTTGGTGGACAGGCACCAAGGTGGACCCAGTACTTC.

This clonotype turned up a few times. V usage is TRBV29-1 and J usage is TRBJ2-5, with D tentatively TRBD2 (5 bases). V lost 5 bases and J lost 11, with 30 bases in between. CDR3 size: 16 residues. The germline V gene encodes CDR1 SQVTM and CDR2 ANQGSEA. CDR3 residues: CSVNNVWAGDSGEQYF. The CDR3 DNA reads as TGCAGCGTTAACAATGTGTGGGCAGGCGACTCCGGGGAGCAGTACTTC.

This clonotype came up a few times. The rearrangement uses TRBV7-9 and TRBJ2-5; 8 bases fit TRBD2. The CDR3 sequence is 12 residues long. Germline V lookup: CDR1 SEHNR, CDR2 FQNEAQ (reference sequence). J lost 7 bases, V lost 5 bases, and 3 bases had no gene match. The CDR3 is CASSPGGATQYF. As DNA, the CDR3 is TGTGCCAGCAGCCCGGGGGGGGCGACCCAGTACTTC. Full variable domain (outside the CDR3, taken from reference TRBV7-9 and TRBJ2-5): DTGVSQNPRHKITKRGQNVTFRCDPISEHNRLYWYRQTLGQGPEFLTYFQNEAQLEKSRLLSDRFSAERPKGSFSTLEIQRTEQGDSAMYLCASSPGGATQYFGPGTRLLVL.

The chain couples TRBV12-3 or TRBV12-4 to TRBJ2-4; possible D gene TRBD2, 5 bases. The DNA end is a closer match to TRBJ2-7, so the J assignment may be wrong. CDR3 length: 16 amino acids. The CDR3: CASSLNFGKQADEQYF. The CDR3 DNA reads as TGTGCCAGCAGTTTAAATTTTGGCAAGCAAGCGGACGAGCAGTACTTC.

This clonotype was counted only a few times. The chain employs TRBV9 and TRBJ2-3; 8 bases match TRBD2. This CDR3 region has 16 residues. Germline V gives CDR1 SGDLS, CDR2 YYNGEE. J was trimmed by 2 bases and V by 0 bases; bases with no gene match: 5. CDR3 sequence: CASSVAVSGVTDTQYF. CDR3 nucleotide sequence: TGTGCCAGCAGCGTAGCGGTTAGCGGGGTCACAGATACGCAGTATTTT.

This chain links TRBV24-1 with TRBJ2-1, with D possibly matching TRBD2 (6 bases). Germline V gene sequence: CDR1 KGHDR, CDR2 SFDVKD. The CDR3 is 16 residues long. Trimming removed 2 bases from V and 3 bases from J, with 13 bases in between. The CDR3 DNA follows: TGTGCCACCAGTGATTCGGGGGAGTCTGACTACAATGAGCAGTTCTTC. As protein: CATSDSGESDYNEQFF.

The chain carries TRBV15 and TRBJ2-5; D is possibly TRBD1 (5 bases). Trimming left V 1 base short and J 4 bases short, with 7 bases between. The germline gives CDR1 LNHNV, CDR2 YYDKDF (reference sequence). The CDR3 extends over 13 amino acids. In DNA form, the CDR3 reads TGTGCCACCAGCAGAGTACAGGCAGAGACCCAGTACTTC. Amino acids: CATSRVQAETQYF. The full variable domain, its missing parts supplied by reference TRBV15 and TRBJ2-5, is DAMVIQNPRYQVTQFGKPVTLSCSQTLNHNVMYWYQQKSSQAPKLLFHYYDKDFNNEADTPDNFQSRRPNTSFCFLDIRSPGLGDTAMYLCATSRVQAETQYFGPGTRLLVL.

V and J are TRBV4-2 and TRBJ2-3; 10 bases match TRBD2. CDR3 length equals 17 residues. V lost 0 bases to trimming and J lost 11 bases; unmatched junction nucleotides: 14. The germline gives CDR1 LGHNA, CDR2 YNFKEQ. The CDR3 is CASSQDLPLAGEGRQYF. In nucleotides, the CDR3 is TGTGCCAGCAGCCAAGATCTTCCGCTAGCGGGGGAGGGGAGGCAGTATTTT.

The rearrangement links TRBV20-1 to TRBJ2-1; D is unclear. The germline V gene has CDR1 DFQATT and CDR2 SNEGSKA (reference sequence). This CDR3 spans 11 amino acids. V was shortened by 3 bases and J by 5 bases, with 5 bases between the two germline ends. The CDR3 sequence is CSASPDNEQFF. The CDR3 bases are TGCAGTGCTAGTCCCGACAATGAGCAGTTCTTC.

The chain carries TRBV2 and TRBJ2-3, with a weak D call TRBD2 (6 bases). V shed 10 bases and J shed 4 bases, with 12 bases lying between them. CDR1 SNHLY and CDR2 FYNNEI come from the germline V gene. The CDR3 is 12 residues long. The CDR3 DNA reads TGTGCCATCCTGACTAGGGCAGATACGCAGTATTTT. The encoded protein is CAILTRADTQYF.

V is TRBV20-1 and J is TRBJ1-2; unclear D gene. From germline, CDR1 is DFQATT and CDR2 SNEGSKA (reference sequence). The germline V and J ends were trimmed by 2 bases and 3 bases, with 10 bases remaining between them. There are 13 residues in the CDR3. The CDR3 DNA reads TGCAGTGCTAGACCTCCGTTGGACTATGGCTACACCTTC. This gives the protein CSARPPLDYGYTF.

CDR3 amino acids: CSAIPLAGKAYNEQFF. CDR3 sequence (DNA): TGCAGTGCCATTCCCCTAGCGGGAAAAGCATACAATGAGCAGTTCTTC. V is TRBV20-1 and J is TRBJ2-1, with 9 nucleotides matching TRBD2. With 6 bases clipped from V and 4 bases from J, the junction kept 13 bases outside the gene matches. The CDR3 has 16 amino acids. From germline, CDR1 is DFQATT and CDR2 SNEGSKA (reference sequence).

The chain joins TRBV9 to TRBJ1-4; 7 bases are a match to TRBD1. After removal of 4 bases from V and 1 base from J, the junction contained 4 bases not matched to a gene. From germline, CDR1 is SGDLS and CDR2 YYNGEE. The CDR3 is made up of 15 amino acids. CDR3 loop: CASSHQGGTNEKLFF. The CDR3, as DNA: TGTGCCAGCAGCCACCAGGGGGGAACTAATGAAAAACTGTTTTTT.

Concerning this clonotype itself: One junction end does not reproduce the germline sequence, and a read error may be involved. The chain has TRBV15 and TRBJ1-4, with D possibly matching TRBD1 (5 bases). The germline V gene has CDR1 LNHNV and CDR2 YYDKDF (reference sequence). This CDR3 comprises 15 residues. The CDR3 DNA sequence: TGTGCCGCCAGTCTCCGCAGGGCAACTAATGAAAAACTGTTTTTT. Protein product: CAASLRRATNEKLFF.

This clonotype was picked up one time. V and J are TRBV29-1 and TRBJ2-2, with TRBD1 identical over 9 bases. After removal of 3 bases from V and 4 bases from J, the junction contained 9 bases not matched to a gene. In germline, CDR1 is SQVTM, CDR2 ANQGSEA. The CDR3 is 16 residues long. The CDR3 reads CSVESADRGATGELFF. The CDR3 region has the DNA TGCAGCGTTGAGTCGGCCGACAGGGGGGCCACCGGGGAGCTGTTTTTT.

This chain joins TRBV7-3 and TRBJ2-7; 9 bases fit TRBD2. The CDR3 runs to 15 residues. Germline V CDR1 and CDR2: SGHTA, FQGTGA. J was trimmed by 7 bases and V by 2 bases; bases with no gene match: 9. As DNA, the CDR3 is TGTGCCAGCAGCTTAGGCAGCGGGGGGTTCTATGAGCAGTACTTC. It codes for CASSLGSGGFYEQYF. Full variable domain (rest looked up from reference TRBV7-3 and TRBJ2-7): GAGVSQTPSNKVTEKGKYVELRCDPISGHTALYWYRQSLGQGPEFLIYFQGTGAADDSGLPNDRFFAVRPEGSVSTLKIQRTERGDSAVYLCASSLGSGGFYEQYFGPGTRLTVT.

The chain uses TRBV7-2 and TRBJ2-3, with 8 bases matching TRBD2. The CDR3 is made up of 17 amino acids. Germline V gene sequence: CDR1 SGHTA, CDR2 FQGNSA. J gave up 5 bases and V 3 bases, and 13 bases lay outside the gene matches. CDR3 sequence reads: CASSLRGGGTRGDTQYF. The CDR3 DNA reads as TGTGCCAGCAGCTTGCGCGGCGGGGGGACTCGGGGAGATACGCAGTATTTT. Complete variable domain (other parts from reference TRBV7-2 and TRBJ2-3): GAGVSQSPSNKVTEKGKDVELRCDPISGHTALYWYRQSLGQGLEFLIYFQGNSAPDKSGLPSDRFSAERTGGSVSTLTIQRTQQEDSAVYLCASSLRGGGTRGDTQYFGPGTRLTVL.